This is a list of T cell receptor beta chains from one sample in a study of T cells in localized non-small cell lung cancer. TCRdb's copy holds only in-frame clones and misses some; the assay was immunoSEQ multiplex PCR. This sample has roughly 16,000 clones, with approximately 81% found just once. Sample: peripheral blood, taken before any cancer treatment. Source of these receptors: a male donor older than 55 with stage I lung adenocarcinoma. Each CDR3 is given without its conserved first and last residue. Only part of the rows carry a size: once, few, many, or a class if the clone is expanded.

NA,TRBV9,TRBJ1-2,ASSASGGLVYGYT
NA,TRBV27,TRBJ2-5,ASSLGTFGGTQY
NA,TRBV4-2,TRBJ1-3,ASSQDPGGPGNTIY
NA,TRBV27,TRBJ2-7,ASSPPGQGSHEQC
few,TRBV29-1,TRBJ1-3,SVANTMGASGNTIY
NA,TRBV7-6,TRBJ2-5,ASSLYEQETQY
NA,TRBV6-6,TRBJ1-1,ASNLQGNTEAF
NA,TRBV6-6,TRBJ1-5,ASSYSGSNQPQH
NA,TRBV7-2,TRBJ2-5,ASSFGLARETQY
NA,TRBV19,TRBJ1-1,ASSILGGREAF
NA,TRBV30,TRBJ1-6,AWSVGREIFNSPLH
NA,TRBV6-4,TRBJ2-2,ASSDPNNSDDTGELF
once,TRBV11-2,TRBJ1-5,ASSLGDKGQPQH
NA,TRBV27,TRBJ2-2,ASGVTGVYTGELF
NA,TRBV23-1,TRBJ2-7,ASSQSPPPYEQY
NA,TRBV9,TRBJ1-4,ASSVTATNEKLF
NA,TRBV6-5,TRBJ1-5,ASSYSGDQPQH
NA,TRBV2,TRBJ1-4,ASIENEKLF
few,TRBV6-1,TRBJ2-1,ASIWGGVGF
NA,TRBV6-5,TRBJ2-7,ASSYGLNSYEQY
NA,TRBV6-1,TRBJ1-5,ASRDGQGIDQPQH
NA,TRBV4-3,TRBJ2-2,ASSQENYRGLSTGELF
NA,TRBV19,TRBJ2-2,ASSISGGHGELF
NA,TRBV27,TRBJ2-1,ASSLAGETGDSNEQF
NA,TRBV4-3,TRBJ1-4,ASSPGTGNEKLF
NA,TRBV4-3,TRBJ1-5,ASSHRKGNNQPQH
NA,TRBV19,TRBJ2-7,ASSDRGYYEQY
NA,TRBV11-2,TRBJ1-2,ASSFGFGYT
medium-sized,TRBV6-1,TRBJ2-7,ATTGTGLHEQY